This TCR beta chain was sequenced during a study of Graves' ophthalmopathy and Graves' hyperthyroidism. For donors with ophthalmopathy, the disease showed moderate-to-severe activity, reached CAS ≥3 and NOSPECS ≥4, and had lasted under 3 months. No donor had other autoimmune disease, uncontrolled infection, pregnancy or lactation. This clonotype was recorded at least ten times. As the template, RNA transcripts were used to amplify TCR beta CDR3 regions. HTBI primers served in a first-round RT-PCR, which a second-round multiplex PCR followed. TCRdb reanalysed the multiplex PCR reads using MiXCR and keeps one entry per CDR3 protein. This table holds about 400,000 distinct CDR3 sequences, around 17% found once. V lost 4 bases and J 6 bases, leaving 23 bases between the germline ends. The V gene's germline CDR1 is SGDLS and CDR2 YYNGEE. The CDR3 is made up of 17 amino acids.

The sequencing input was peripheral blood. The sequence came from a woman under 30 with Graves' ophthalmopathy. The chain is built from TRBV9 and TRBJ1-3; D remains ambiguous. CDR3: CASSPQEGWGGENTIYF. CDR3 nucleotides: TGTGCCAGCAGCCCCCAGGAAGGATGGGGAGGAGAAAACACCATATATTTT.